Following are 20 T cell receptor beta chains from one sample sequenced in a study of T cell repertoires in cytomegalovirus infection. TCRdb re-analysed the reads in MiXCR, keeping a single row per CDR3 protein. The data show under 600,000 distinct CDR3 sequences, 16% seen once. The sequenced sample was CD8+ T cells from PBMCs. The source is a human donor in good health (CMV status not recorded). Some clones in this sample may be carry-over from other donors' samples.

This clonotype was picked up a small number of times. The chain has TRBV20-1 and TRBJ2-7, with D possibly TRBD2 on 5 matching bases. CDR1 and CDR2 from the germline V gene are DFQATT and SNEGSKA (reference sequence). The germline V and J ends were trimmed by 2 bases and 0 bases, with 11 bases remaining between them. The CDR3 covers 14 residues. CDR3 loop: CSARFLGSSYEQYF. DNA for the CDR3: TGCAGTGCTAGATTCTTGGGGAGCTCCTACGAGCAGTACTTC.

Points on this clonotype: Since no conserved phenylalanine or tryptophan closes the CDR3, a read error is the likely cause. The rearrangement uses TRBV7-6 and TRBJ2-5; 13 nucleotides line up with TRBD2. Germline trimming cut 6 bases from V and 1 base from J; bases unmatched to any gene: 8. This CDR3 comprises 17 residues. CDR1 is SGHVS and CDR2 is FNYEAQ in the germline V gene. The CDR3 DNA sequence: TGTGCCAGCAGACCCCGACTAGCGGGGGGTCTCCAAGAGACCCAGTACTTA. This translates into CASRPRLAGGLQETQYL.

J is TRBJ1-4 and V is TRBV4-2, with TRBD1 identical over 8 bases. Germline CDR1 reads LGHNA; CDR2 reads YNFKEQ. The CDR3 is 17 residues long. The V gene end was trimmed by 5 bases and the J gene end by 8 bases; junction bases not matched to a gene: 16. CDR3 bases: TGTGCCAGCAGCAACCCCGAGGGGGGACAGGTTGGAGAAAAACTGTTTTTT. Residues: CASSNPEGGQVGEKLFF.

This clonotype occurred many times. CDR3 protein: CASSETSSRRNEQFF. The DNA of the CDR3 is TGTGCCAGCAGTGAGACTAGCTCTCGGCGCAATGAGCAGTTCTTC. The genes are TRBV2 and TRBJ2-1; 7 positions agree with TRBD2. The germline CDR1 and CDR2 sequences are SNHLY and FYNNEI. V gave up 3 bases and J gave up 6 bases; unmatched junction bases: 8. The CDR3 consists of 15 residues.

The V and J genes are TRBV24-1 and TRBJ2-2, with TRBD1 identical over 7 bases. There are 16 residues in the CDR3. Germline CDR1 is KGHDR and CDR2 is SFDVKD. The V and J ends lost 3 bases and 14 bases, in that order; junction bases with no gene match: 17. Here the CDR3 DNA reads TGTGCCACCAGTGATCCTTGGGGACAGAGCACCGGGTATCTGTTTTTT. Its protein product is CATSDPWGQSTGYLFF.

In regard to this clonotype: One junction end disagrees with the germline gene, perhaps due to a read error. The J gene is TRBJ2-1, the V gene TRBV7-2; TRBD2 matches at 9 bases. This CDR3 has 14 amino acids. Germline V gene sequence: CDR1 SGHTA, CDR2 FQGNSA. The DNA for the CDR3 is TGTGCAAGCAGCGTTAGCGGGAGCACGCATGAGACGTTCTTC. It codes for CASSVSGSTHETFF.

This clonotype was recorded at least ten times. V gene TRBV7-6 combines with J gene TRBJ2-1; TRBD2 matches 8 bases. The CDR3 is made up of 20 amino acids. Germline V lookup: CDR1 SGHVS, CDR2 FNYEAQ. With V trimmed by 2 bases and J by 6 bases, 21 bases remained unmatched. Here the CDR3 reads CASSLRRGGLDASRFNEQFF. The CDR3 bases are TGTGCCAGCAGCTTAAGAAGGGGGGGACTAGATGCATCACGCTTCAATGAGCAGTTCTTC. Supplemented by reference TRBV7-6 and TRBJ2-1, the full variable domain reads GAGVSQSPRYKVTKRGQDVALRCDPISGHVSLYWYRQALGQGPEFLTYFNYEAQQDKSGLPNDRFSAERPEGSISTLTIQRTEQRDSAMYRCASSLRRGGLDASRFNEQFFGPGTRLTVL.

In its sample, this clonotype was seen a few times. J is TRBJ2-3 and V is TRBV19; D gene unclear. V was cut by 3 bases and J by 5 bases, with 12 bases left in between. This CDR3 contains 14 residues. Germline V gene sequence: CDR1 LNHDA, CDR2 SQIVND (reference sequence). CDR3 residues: CASSILIAQDTQYF. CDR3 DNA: TGTGCCAGTAGTATTTTGATAGCCCAAGATACGCAGTATTTT.

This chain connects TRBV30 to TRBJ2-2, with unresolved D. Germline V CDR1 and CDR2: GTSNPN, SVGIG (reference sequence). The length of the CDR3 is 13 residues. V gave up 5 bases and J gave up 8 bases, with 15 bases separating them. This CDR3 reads CAWGSEPWGELFF. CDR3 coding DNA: TGTGCCTGGGGCTCGGAGCCCTGGGGGGAGCTGTTTTTT.

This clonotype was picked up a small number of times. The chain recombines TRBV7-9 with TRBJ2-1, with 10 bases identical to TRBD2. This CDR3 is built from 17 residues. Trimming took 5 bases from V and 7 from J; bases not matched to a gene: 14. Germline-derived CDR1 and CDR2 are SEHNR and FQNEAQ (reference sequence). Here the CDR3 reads CASSPRRAGGRLNEQFF. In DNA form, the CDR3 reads TGTGCCAGCAGCCCCCGCAGAGCGGGAGGGCGCTTAAATGAGCAGTTCTTC.

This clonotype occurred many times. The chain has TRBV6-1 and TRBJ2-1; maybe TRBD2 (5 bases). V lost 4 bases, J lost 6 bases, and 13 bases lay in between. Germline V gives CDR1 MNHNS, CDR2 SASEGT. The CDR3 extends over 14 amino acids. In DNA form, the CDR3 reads TGTGCCAGCAGTGGGGAGCCCCATGTCAATGAGCAGTTCTTC. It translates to CASSGEPHVNEQFF.

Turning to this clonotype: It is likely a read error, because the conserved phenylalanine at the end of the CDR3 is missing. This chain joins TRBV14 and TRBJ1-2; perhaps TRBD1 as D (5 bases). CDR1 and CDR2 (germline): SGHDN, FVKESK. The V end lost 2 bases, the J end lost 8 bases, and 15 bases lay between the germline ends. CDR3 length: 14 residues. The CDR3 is CASSQQGAVGGYTS. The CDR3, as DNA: TGTGCCAGCAGCCAACAGGGCGCCGTGGGGGGCTACACCTCC.

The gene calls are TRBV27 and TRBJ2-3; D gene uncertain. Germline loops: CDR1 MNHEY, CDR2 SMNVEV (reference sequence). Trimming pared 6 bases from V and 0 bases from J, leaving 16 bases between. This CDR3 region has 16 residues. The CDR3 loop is CASRTLQSASTDTQYF. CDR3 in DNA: TGTGCCAGCAGGACTTTGCAATCCGCTAGCACAGATACGCAGTATTTT.

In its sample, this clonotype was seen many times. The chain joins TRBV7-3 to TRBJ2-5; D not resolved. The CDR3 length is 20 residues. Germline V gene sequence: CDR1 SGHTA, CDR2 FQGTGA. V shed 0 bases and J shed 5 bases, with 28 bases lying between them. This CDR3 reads CASSLTRSAHPPLLGETQYF. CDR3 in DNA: TGTGCCAGCAGCTTAACGCGCTCGGCCCATCCTCCACTCCTAGGGGAGACCCAGTACTTC.

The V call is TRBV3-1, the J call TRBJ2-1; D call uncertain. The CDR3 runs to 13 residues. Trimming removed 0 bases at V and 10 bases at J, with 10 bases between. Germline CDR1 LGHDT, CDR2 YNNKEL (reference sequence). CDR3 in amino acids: CASSQDHPREQFF. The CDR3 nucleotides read TGTGCCAGCAGCCAAGATCACCCTCGGGAGCAGTTCTTC.

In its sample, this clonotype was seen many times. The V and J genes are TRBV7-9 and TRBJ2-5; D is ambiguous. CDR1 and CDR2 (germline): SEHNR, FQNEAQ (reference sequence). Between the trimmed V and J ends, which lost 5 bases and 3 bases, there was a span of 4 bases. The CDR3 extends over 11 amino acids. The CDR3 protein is CASSREETQYF. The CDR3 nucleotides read TGTGCCAGCAGCCGAGAAGAGACCCAGTACTTC.

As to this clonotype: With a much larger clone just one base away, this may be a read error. CDR3 nucleotide sequence: TGTGCCAGCAGGCCTCCGGGACAGTATAATTCACCCCTCGACTTT. Its translation is CASRPPGQYNSPLDF. This sequence joins TRBV12-3 or TRBV12-4 and TRBJ1-6, with 7 bases that match TRBD1. The CDR3 consists of 15 residues.

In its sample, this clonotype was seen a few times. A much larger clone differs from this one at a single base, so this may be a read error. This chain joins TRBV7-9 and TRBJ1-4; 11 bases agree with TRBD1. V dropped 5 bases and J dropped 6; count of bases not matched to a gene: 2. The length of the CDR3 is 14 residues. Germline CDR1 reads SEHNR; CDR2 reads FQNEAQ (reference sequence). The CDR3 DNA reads TGTGCCAGCAGCCGGGGACAGGGGGATGAAAAACTGTTTTTT. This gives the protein CASSRGQGDEKLFF.

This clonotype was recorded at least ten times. This CDR3 is CASSERAVAYEQYF. The CDR3, as DNA: TGTGCCAGCAGTGAAAGGGCGGTAGCCTACGAGCAGTACTTC. This chain uses TRBV6-1 with TRBJ2-7; D is unclear. The CDR3 contains 14 residues. The germline CDR1 and CDR2 sequences are MNHNS and SASEGT. Trimming pared 2 bases from V and 2 bases from J, leaving 10 bases between.

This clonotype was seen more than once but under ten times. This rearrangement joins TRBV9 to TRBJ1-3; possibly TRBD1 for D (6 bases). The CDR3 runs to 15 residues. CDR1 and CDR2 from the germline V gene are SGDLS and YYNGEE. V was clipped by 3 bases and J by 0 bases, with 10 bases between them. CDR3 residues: CASSEGDLSGNTIYF. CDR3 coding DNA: TGTGCCAGCAGCGAGGGGGACCTCTCTGGAAACACCATATATTTT.